The 8 T cell receptor beta chains presented below share a single source sample, sequenced in a study of T cell repertoires in cytomegalovirus infection. Antigens for these TCRs are unknown. MiXCR, applied by TCRdb to the reads, yields one record per CDR3 protein. The top ten clones hold over 15% of a sample with roughly 340,000 distinct CDR3 sequences, 25% to 35% of them seen once. Sequencing was performed on cultured PBMCs, taken from culture after CMV antigen stimulation. The receptors were gathered from a human donor in good health (CMV status not recorded). Some clones in this sample may be carry-over from other donors' samples.

The CDR3 reads CASSAVGGYTDTQYF. The DNA for the CDR3 is TGTGCCAGCAGTGCAGTGGGGGGATACACAGATACGCAGTATTTT. The genes are TRBV2 and TRBJ2-3; TRBD2 is a possible D gene (6 bases). The CDR3 spans 15 residues. The V end was cut by 4 bases, the J end by 2 bases, with 13 bases between. In germline, CDR1 is SNHLY, CDR2 FYNNEI.

This clonotype was found many times. V usage is TRBV7-2 and J usage is TRBJ1-5; 7 nucleotides match TRBD1. Germline V gene data show CDR1 as SGHTA and CDR2 as FQGNSA. This CDR3 is 15 amino acids long. V shed 5 bases, J shed 2 bases, and the junction held 6 bases outside the gene matches. The CDR3 loop is CASSLDRAGNQPQHF. Written as DNA, the CDR3 is TGTGCCAGCAGCCTTGACAGGGCAGGCAATCAGCCCCAGCATTTT.

The chain is built from TRBV18 and TRBJ1-1; D unresolved. The CDR3 sequence is 16 residues long. Germline V gene data show CDR1 as KGHSH and CDR2 as LQKENI. Trimming pared 0 bases from V and 11 bases from J, leaving 22 bases between. In DNA, the CDR3 is TGTGCCAGCTCACCACCCTTAGGTGAGCAGAGGAGGTGGGCTTTCTTT. This encodes CASSPPLGEQRRWAFF. Variable domain in full (rest from reference TRBV18 and TRBJ1-1): NAGVMQNPRHLVRRRGQEARLRCSPMKGHSHVYWYRQLPEEGLKFMVYLQKENIIDESGMPKERFSAEFPKEGPSILRIQQVVRGDSAAYFCASSPPLGEQRRWAFFGQGTRLTVV.

CDR3 coding DNA: TGTGCCAGCAGCCAAGAAAACAGCCCTGCTCATACTAGCGGTAGTTACAATGAGCAGTTCTTC. This sequence encodes CASSQENSPAHTSGSYNEQFF. The rearrangement uses TRBV3-1 and TRBJ2-1; TRBD2 matches 8 bases. The J segment lost 4 bases and the V segment lost 0 bases, leaving 20 bases of the junction unmatched. This CDR3 comprises 21 residues. Per germline, CDR1 LGHDT and CDR2 YNNKEL (reference sequence).

Here the CDR3 DNA reads TGTGCCAGCAGCTTAACGAAGGATCAGCCCCAGCATTTT. This translates into CASSLTKDQPQHF. The chain combines TRBV7-3 with TRBJ1-5; D is ambiguous. This CDR3 has 13 residues. The germline V gene encodes CDR1 SGHTA and CDR2 FQGTGA. V gave up 0 bases and J gave up 5 bases, with 5 bases separating them. Full variable domain (outside the CDR3, taken from reference TRBV7-3 and TRBJ1-5): GAGVSQTPSNKVTEKGKYVELRCDPISGHTALYWYRQSLGQGPEFLIYFQGTGAADDSGLPNDRFFAVRPEGSVSTLKIQRTERGDSAVYLCASSLTKDQPQHFGDGTRLSIL.

This sequence joins TRBV14 and TRBJ2-7; the D gene is possibly TRBD2 (7 bases). This CDR3 is 14 amino acids long. In germline, CDR1 is SGHDN, CDR2 FVKESK. V lost 4 bases, J lost 2 bases, and 12 bases lay in between. The CDR3 protein is CASSLWEGAYEQYF. The CDR3 region has the DNA TGTGCCAGCAGCCTATGGGAGGGGGCCTACGAGCAGTACTTC. The full variable domain, with the rest looked up from reference TRBV14 and TRBJ2-7, is EAGVTQFPSHSVIEKGQTVTLRCDPISGHDNLYWYRRVMGKEIKFLLHFVKESKQDESGMPNNRFLAERTGGTYSTLKVQPAELEDSGVYFCASSLWEGAYEQYFGPGTRLTVT.

This chain joins TRBV2 and TRBJ1-5; 8 nucleotides align to TRBD1. Germline values: CDR1 SNHLY, CDR2 FYNNEI. V shed 6 bases, J shed 4 bases, and the junction held 5 bases outside the gene matches. The CDR3 runs 14 residues. This CDR3 reads CASSGQGKNQPQHF. The CDR3 nucleotides are TGTGCCAGCAGCGGACAGGGAAAAAATCAGCCCCAGCATTTT.

The chain uses TRBV19 and TRBJ2-3; D is perhaps TRBD2 (5 bases). Trimming stripped 5 bases from V and 3 bases from J, with 12 bases between. The germline CDR1 and CDR2 sequences are LNHDA and SQIVND (reference sequence). The CDR3 contains 14 residues. The CDR3 loop reads CASSRPGWTDTQYF. CDR3 DNA: TGTGCCAGTAGTCGGCCGGGGTGGACAGATACGCAGTATTTT.